Each of the 14 T cell receptor beta chains below was sequenced from the same sample in a study of T-cell reconstitution after alpha-beta-depleted transplantation in children. Preparation of the TCRbeta library involved a method that used unique molecular identifiers. TCRdb ran MiXCR on the PCR reads and lists one entry per CDR3 protein. The table records a few hundred thousand distinct CDR3 sequences, roughly 13% of them present only once. This sample comprised PBMCs, mostly from graft donor cells, obtained 360 days after TCRalphabeta/CD19-depleted stem cell transplant. These receptor sequences come from a male patient between 10 and 17 years old who had a stem cell transplant for acute myeloid leukemia, so the T cells may come from the graft donor.

The chain couples TRBV12-5 to TRBJ2-1; 12 bases fit TRBD2. V lost 5 bases and J lost 6; bases outside the gene matches: 5. CDR3 length: 15 amino acids. The germline V gene encodes CDR1 LGHNT and CDR2 FRNRAP. The CDR3 DNA follows: TGTGCTAGTGGTCGGACTAGCGGGATGGGCAATGAGCAGTTCTTC. Amino acid sequence: CASGRTSGMGNEQFF.

V is TRBV18 and J is TRBJ2-3; 12 bases map to TRBD2. The CDR3 covers 18 residues. J was trimmed by 6 bases and V by 2 bases; bases with no gene match: 12. In germline, CDR1 is KGHSH, CDR2 LQKENI. The CDR3 DNA follows: TGTGCCAGCTCACCAGCGACGGCTAGCGGGAGGGCCCGTGATACGCAGTATTTT. It specifies CASSPATASGRARDTQYF.

This clonotype came up a few times. The rearrangement joins TRBV9 to TRBJ2-3; 9 bases line up with TRBD2. The germline CDR1 and CDR2 sequences are SGDLS and YYNGEE. The CDR3 spans 16 residues. V dropped 0 bases and J dropped 1; count of bases not matched to a gene: 3. The CDR3 nucleotides are TGTGCCAGCAGCGTAGACCCTAGCGGGGGCACAGATACGCAGTATTTT. Residues: CASSVDPSGGTDTQYF. The complete variable domain, with remaining parts taken from reference TRBV9 and TRBJ2-3, reads DSGVTQTPKHLITATGQRVTLRCSPRSGDLSVYWYQQSLDQGLQFLIQYYNGEERAKGNILERFSAQQFPDLHSELNLSSLELGDSALYFCASSVDPSGGTDTQYFGPGTRLTVL.

A word on this clonotype: The conserved final phenylalanine or tryptophan is absent from the CDR3, which likely points to a read error. J is TRBJ1-4 and V is TRBV4-3; D ambiguous. Germline CDR1 and CDR2: LGHNA and YSLEER. CDR3 length equals 17 residues. Trimming took 3 bases from V and 4 from J, leaving 18 bases between them. The CDR3 loop reads CASSHGMIDMVNEKLFS. In DNA, the CDR3 is TGCGCCAGCAGCCATGGAATGATCGACATGGTTAATGAAAAACTGTTTTCT.

This clonotype has more than one count but fewer than ten. The V call is TRBV2, the J call TRBJ2-5; D is ambiguous. The germline gives CDR1 SNHLY, CDR2 FYNNEI. The CDR3 contains 13 residues. The V gene lost 10 bases and the J gene lost 5 bases, with 17 bases spanning the gap. In DNA form, the CDR3 reads TGTGCCACCTACCATAGGGATAAGGAGACCCAGTACTTC. Protein product: CATYHRDKETQYF.

The chain is built from TRBV5-1 and TRBJ2-3; no clear D gene. The CDR3 is 12 residues long. Trimming took off 0 bases at V and 8 bases at J, with 7 bases between the two ends. Germline V gives CDR1 SGHRS, CDR2 YFSETQ. The chain's CDR3 is CASSLGASTQYF. The CDR3 DNA follows: TGCGCCAGCAGCTTGGGCGCCAGTACGCAGTATTTT. The variable domain in full, with the rest retrieved from reference TRBV5-1 and TRBJ2-3, is KAGVTQTPRYLIKTRGQQVTLSCSPISGHRSVSWYQQTPGQGLQFLFEYFSETQRNKGNFPGRFSGRQFSNSRSEMNVSTLELGDSALYLCASSLGASTQYFGPGTRLTVL.

The rearrangement joins TRBV7-3 to TRBJ2-1; D is possibly TRBD1 or TRBD2 (5 bases each). CDR1 is SGHTA and CDR2 is FQGTGA in the germline V gene. CDR3 length equals 20 residues. Trimming left V 5 bases short and J 3 bases short, with 29 bases between. CDR3 nucleotide sequence: TGTGCCAGCAGCCCCCTGAGGACTTCCCAGGGAAGCAGACGCTACAATGAGCAGTTCTTC. It yields the protein CASSPLRTSQGSRRYNEQFF.

This clonotype has more than one count but fewer than ten. In DNA form, the CDR3 reads TGCAGCGTTTCTCCCCGGGCCGCTAATGAAAAACTGTTTTTT. Encoded protein: CSVSPRAANEKLFF. The rearrangement links TRBV29-1 to TRBJ1-4; D is undetermined. The CDR3 has 14 amino acids. Germline V CDR1 and CDR2: SQVTM, ANQGSEA. V was cut by 5 bases and J by 3 bases, with 13 bases left in between.

This clonotype has at least ten counts. The chain uses TRBV12-3 or TRBV12-4 and TRBJ2-7; 12 bases fit TRBD2. The CDR3 is 14 amino acids. The V gene end was trimmed by 7 bases and the J gene end by 6 bases; junction bases not matched to a gene: 7. The CDR3 coding sequence is TGTGCCAGCAAACCTAGCGGGAGGGGCGCCGAGCAGTACTTC. Protein product: CASKPSGRGAEQYF.

This chain uses TRBV28 with TRBJ2-3, with D tentatively TRBD2 (6 bases). Deletions cut 4 bases from V and 5 bases from J, with 16 bases between. The germline V gene has CDR1 MDHEN and CDR2 SYDVKM. The CDR3 consists of 15 residues. The chain's CDR3 is CASSSRLVTQDTQYF. For the CDR3, the DNA is TGTGCCAGCAGTTCACGACTAGTCACCCAAGATACGCAGTATTTT.

There are many counts of this clonotype. The chain employs TRBV4-3 and TRBJ1-5; D perhaps matches TRBD1 (5 bases). The CDR3 runs to 16 residues. V was clipped by 0 bases and J by 10 bases, with 19 bases between them. Per germline, CDR1 LGHNA and CDR2 YSLEER. In nucleotides, the CDR3 is TGCGCCAGCAGCCAAGATCAGTCCTCGGGGCACTCACCCCAGCATTTT. It translates to CASSQDQSSGHSPQHF.

This clonotype was seen a handful of times. The chain combines TRBV27 with TRBJ2-1, with D uncertain. This CDR3 has 13 amino acids. The germline CDR1 and CDR2 sequences are MNHEY and SMNVEV (reference sequence). Deletions cut 6 bases from V and 7 bases from J, with 13 bases between. CDR3 nucleotides: TGTGCCAGCAGCCCTTTGGGCCTGAATGAGCAGTTCTTC. Translated: CASSPLGLNEQFF.

In its sample, this clonotype was seen a few times. The chain employs TRBV7-2 and TRBJ2-3, with 11 bases fitting TRBD2. The CDR3 extends over 17 amino acids. Germline assignment: CDR1 SGHTA and CDR2 FQGNSA. The J segment lost 5 bases and the V segment lost 4 bases, leaving 11 bases of the junction unmatched. CDR3 protein: CASSSLRAGLAGDTQYF. As DNA, the CDR3 is TGTGCCAGCAGCTCCCTCCGAGCTGGACTAGCGGGAGATACGCAGTATTTT.

This clonotype was found a few times. This chain joins TRBV20-1 and TRBJ2-3; D unresolved. V was shortened by 1 base and J by 5 bases, with 4 bases between the two germline ends. CDR1 and CDR2 from the germline V gene are DFQATT and SNEGSKA (reference sequence). This CDR3 is 11 amino acids long. The CDR3 DNA is TGCAGTGCTAGAGCCGTAGATACGCAGTATTTT. Amino acid sequence: CSARAVDTQYF.